The subject of this entry is one TCR beta chain. Using immunoSEQ multiplex PCR, the repertoire was profiled, and TCRdb retains in-frame clones only, with some absent. This sample yields approximately 16,000 clones, of which roughly 74% are seen a single time; 15% to 20% belongs to the top ten. The data were obtained in a study of somatic mutations in cytotoxic T cells in rheumatoid arthritis. CDR3 size: 14 residues. The germline V gene encodes CDR1 SEHNR and CDR2 FQNEAQ (reference sequence). Between the trimmed V and J ends, which lost 6 bases and 5 bases, there was a span of 16 bases. The investigators isolated CD4+ and CD8+ cells by positive magnetic bead selection and checked their purity by flow cytometry.

The TCR was taken from an adult with rheumatoid arthritis. The V call is TRBV7-9, the J call TRBJ1-1; D is undetermined. Sequencing input: CD8+ T cells sorted from blood. The CDR3 sequence is CASRVTRSLTEAFF. Here the CDR3 DNA reads TGTGCCAGCAGGGTGACACGATCGTTAACTGAAGCTTTCTTT.